The sequence of this T cell receptor (beta chain) was determined in a study of T cell changes during pregnancy in multiple sclerosis. V gave up 5 bases and J gave up 7 bases; unmatched junction bases: 9. Looked up from germline, CDR1 is GTSNPN and CDR2 is SVGIG (reference sequence). This CDR3 has 13 residues. Generated by immunoSEQ multiplex PCR, the TCRdb table keeps only in-frame clones and is missing some. The sample lists more than 40,000 clones, about nine tenths occurring once. Sequences were derived from CD8+ T cells from peripheral blood mononuclear cells, sampled after pregnancy. The rearrangement uses TRBV30 and TRBJ2-7; TRBD1 aligns across 9 bases. The source of this sequence is a female donor with multiple sclerosis, enrolled in a pregnancy study. CDR3 protein: CAWLGQGLWEQYF. The CDR3 bases are TGTGCCTGGTTGGGACAGGGTTTGTGGGAGCAGTACTTC.